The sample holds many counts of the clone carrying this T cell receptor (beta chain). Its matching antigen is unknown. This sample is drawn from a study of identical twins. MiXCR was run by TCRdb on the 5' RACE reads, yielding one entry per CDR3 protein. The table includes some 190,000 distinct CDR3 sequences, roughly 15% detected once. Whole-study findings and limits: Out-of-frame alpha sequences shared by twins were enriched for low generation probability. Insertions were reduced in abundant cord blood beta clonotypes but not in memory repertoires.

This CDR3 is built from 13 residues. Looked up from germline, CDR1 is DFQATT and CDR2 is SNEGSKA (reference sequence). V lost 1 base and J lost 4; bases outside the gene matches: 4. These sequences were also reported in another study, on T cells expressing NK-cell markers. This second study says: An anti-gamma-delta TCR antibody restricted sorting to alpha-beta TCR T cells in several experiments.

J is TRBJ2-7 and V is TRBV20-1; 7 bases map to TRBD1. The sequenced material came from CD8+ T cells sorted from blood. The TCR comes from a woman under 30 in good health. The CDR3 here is CSARGDSDYEQYF. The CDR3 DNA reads TGCAGTGCTAGAGGGGACAGTGATTACGAGCAGTACTTC.